This record concerns one T cell receptor beta chain sequence. This clone came up once. The antigen it binds to is not known. No clone much larger than this one lies a single base away; base qualities are absent. These data are taken from a study of Ad26.COV2.S vaccination and SARS-CoV-2 variants (dated by TCRdb to the early 2020s). With regard to the full study: Vaccine-arm donors came from COV1001, a multicentre, randomized, double-blind, placebo-controlled phase I-IIa trial of Ad26.COV2.S in healthy adults. Throughout the experiments and outcome assessment, investigators stayed blinded to trial group allocation. Ad26.COV2.S was given intramuscularly at 5x10^10 or 1x10^11 viral particles, as a single shot or as two shots 56 days apart. Trial participants were randomized into five groups of five, in which low-dose or high-dose Ad26.COV2.S was given once or twice, or placebo was given on both occasions. A total of around 32 samples were included in the TCR-sequenced set, comprising around 20 Ad26.COV2.S vaccine recipients, 5 placebo recipients and 8 SARS-CoV-2 convalescent individuals. Sequencing of the TCRbeta repertoire served to evaluate the specificity and breadth of SARS-CoV-2-reactive T cell receptors following Ad26.COV2.S vaccination.

Paper-wide results and their limitations: The study was not powered to compare responses between vaccine doses or regimens. Compared with placebo recipients, Ad26.COV2.S recipients showed higher spike-specific TCR breadth (P = 0.0014). According to the authors, total T cell responses may have been underestimated by the TCR breadth and depth analyses. Non-spike TCR breadth was comparable between vaccine and placebo recipients, consistent with the vaccine containing only spike. After vaccination, spike-specific CD8+ and CD4+ T cell responses were reported to show substantial breadth.

TCRbeta CDR3 regions were sequenced with the immunoSEQ Assay. After extraction, genomic DNA underwent amplification by bias-controlled multiplex PCR, followed by high-throughput sequencing. The authors' analysis ran thus. Collapsing and filtering of sequences were performed to quantify the absolute abundance of each unique TCRbeta CDR3 region. T cell fraction was estimated by normalization of TCRbeta template counts to usable DNA, with usable DNA being measured through amplification of reference genes present in all nucleated cells. Repertoire TCRs were annotated as SARS-CoV-2-specific by exact matching of V gene, CDR3 amino acid sequence and J gene to a known reactive TCR set. The reference SARS-CoV-2 TCR set was obtained from MIRA and was filtered for enrichment in COVID-19-positive ImmuneCODE repertoires, whereby public or cross-reactive TCRs were removed. Using the MIRA antigens, annotated TCRs were further analysed by specific ORF or by position within an ORF. Breadth was defined as the number of annotated unique rearrangements divided by the total number of unique productive rearrangements, and depth was defined as the summed frequency of the annotated unique rearrangements. Two-sided Wilcoxon rank-sum tests were used to compare TCR breadth between groups. The clones in this table, taken by TCRdb from immuneACCESS, are in-frame only. Not every clone is retained; where verified, under half of the shortfall comes from an unresolved V gene, and the cause of the rest is unknown. V, J and clone size are taken as reported in that table, and D and trimming were inferred from the DNA itself. The table for this sample lists under 550,000 clones; 75% to 95% of them were counted only once. The top ten clones comprise 10% to 15% of the sample.

The sample's treatment or condition, from its label and the paper: approximately 18 received Ad26.COV2.S at low or high dose, single or two shots; roughly five received placebo; per-sample allocation not given. For vaccine and placebo recipients, repertoires were sequenced using samples collected on day 63 after the first injection. Cohort 1b enrolled around 23 adults aged 18-55 years at a single site in Boston, USA, between 29 July and 7 August 2020. As a vaccine, Ad26.COV2.S was a replication-incompetent adenovirus type 26 vector that expressed a prefusion-stabilized SARS-CoV-2 spike protein derived from the original Wuhan strain. From a lookup of the germline V gene, CDR1 and CDR2 are SQVTM and ANQGSEA. The CDR3 spans 16 residues, from the cysteine through the phenylalanine. The entry retains the CDR3 DNA only, 48 bases that are in frame from base 1. The germline ends are 18 bases apart after V is trimmed by 1 base and J by 4 bases.

The chain is encoded by TRBV29-1 joined to TRBJ2-3; the D gene remains uncertain. The input for sequencing was peripheral blood, taken in a trial of Ad26.COV2.S vaccine versus placebo. The source is a person between 18 and 65 years old who received the Ad26.COV2.S COVID-19 vaccine or a placebo. In nucleotides, the sequence is TGCAGCGTTGAAGTAACTGACCCAGGAGTCCCAGATACGCAGTATTTT. It is translated as CSVEVTDPGVPDTQYF.